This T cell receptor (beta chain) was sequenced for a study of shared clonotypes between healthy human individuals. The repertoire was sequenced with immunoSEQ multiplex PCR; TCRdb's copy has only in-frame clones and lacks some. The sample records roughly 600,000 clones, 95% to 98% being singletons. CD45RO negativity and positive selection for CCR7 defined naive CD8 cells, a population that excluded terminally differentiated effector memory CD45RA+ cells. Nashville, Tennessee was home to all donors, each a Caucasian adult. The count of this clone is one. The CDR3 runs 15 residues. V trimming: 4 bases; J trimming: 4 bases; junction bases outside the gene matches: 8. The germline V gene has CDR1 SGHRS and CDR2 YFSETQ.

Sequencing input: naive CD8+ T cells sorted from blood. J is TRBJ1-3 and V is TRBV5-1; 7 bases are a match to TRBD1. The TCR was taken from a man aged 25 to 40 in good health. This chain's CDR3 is CASSRLTGIGNTIYF. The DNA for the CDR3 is TGCGCCAGCAGCCGCCTGACAGGGATCGGAAACACCATATATTTT.